The 19 T cell receptor beta chains presented below share a single source sample, sequenced in a study of graft-versus-host responses after intestinal transplantation. Data came from immunoSEQ multiplex PCR; TCRdb stores just in-frame clones and leaves some out. In the table there are roughly 36,000 clones, roughly 87% of which are singletons. Intraepithelial plus lamina propria lymphocytes were released by processing graft tissue. The source material was ileum tissue, sampled around seven months after intestinal transplant. Receptor source: a human patient who received an intestinal transplant, so some T cells may come from the graft donor.

The chain combines TRBV11-1 with TRBJ2-7; possible D gene TRBD1, 6 bases. This CDR3 spans 14 amino acids. V lost 5 bases, J lost 3 bases, and 14 bases lay in between. The V gene's germline CDR1 is SGHAT and CDR2 FQDESV (reference sequence). The CDR3 region has the DNA TGTGCCAGCAGCGTTAACAGGGCCTTCTACGAGCAGTACTTC. It encodes CASSVNRAFYEQYF.

V and J are TRBV6-1 and TRBJ1-1, with D maybe TRBD1 (5 bases). In germline, CDR1 is MNHNS, CDR2 SASEGT. The CDR3 consists of 12 residues. The V end lost 3 bases, the J end lost 11 bases, and 13 bases lay between the germline ends. CDR3 sequence (DNA): TGTGCCAGCAGTGAGGGGACCCTGAGGGCTTTCTTT. As protein: CASSEGTLRAFF.

V usage is TRBV11-1 and J usage is TRBJ1-1, with D unclear. Trimming took off 3 bases at V and 1 base at J, with 6 bases between the two ends. The CDR3 has 13 residues. The germline CDR1 and CDR2 sequences are SGHAT and FQDESV (reference sequence). CDR3 loop: CASSFGENTEAFF. In DNA, the CDR3 is TGTGCCAGCAGCTTTGGGGAGAACACTGAAGCTTTCTTT.

The chain recombines TRBV5-4 with TRBJ1-2; D uncertain. This CDR3 has 15 amino acids. V lost 0 bases and J 3 bases, leaving 12 bases between the germline ends. The V gene's germline CDR1 is SGHNT and CDR2 YYREEE (reference sequence). CDR3 region: CASSLETGGYYGYTF. The CDR3, as DNA: TGTGCCAGCAGCTTGGAAACGGGCGGCTACTATGGCTACACCTTC.

This chain links TRBV9 with TRBJ1-1, with D tentatively TRBD1 (6 bases). Deletions cut 4 bases from V and 6 bases from J, with 16 bases between. Germline CDR1 is SGDLS and CDR2 is YYNGEE. This CDR3 has 14 amino acids. CDR3 residues: CASSQQGPEAEAFF. The CDR3 coding sequence is TGTGCCAGCAGCCAACAGGGTCCCGAGGCTGAAGCTTTCTTT. Full variable domain (rest looked up from reference TRBV9 and TRBJ1-1): DSGVTQTPKHLITATGQRVTLRCSPRSGDLSVYWYQQSLDQGLQFLIQYYNGEERAKGNILERFSAQQFPDLHSELNLSSLELGDSALYFCASSQQGPEAEAFFGQGTRLTVV.

The rearrangement uses TRBV5-1 and TRBJ2-3; weak D call: TRBD1 (6 bases). Germline CDR1 SGHRS, CDR2 YFSETQ. This CDR3 is built from 14 residues. Trimming removed 7 bases at V and 8 bases at J, with 20 bases between. CDR3 in amino acids: CASGQGQAEGTQYF. The DNA for the CDR3 is TGCGCCAGCGGGCAGGGGCAGGCGGAAGGTACGCAGTATTTT.

The V and J genes are TRBV11-2 and TRBJ2-1, with D perhaps matching TRBD2 (5 bases). Germline V gene data show CDR1 as SGHAT and CDR2 as FQNNGV. Trimming removed 5 bases from V and 7 bases from J, with 21 bases in between. CDR3 length equals 16 residues. The chain's CDR3 is CASSPYEGRLGNEQFF. The CDR3, as DNA: TGTGCCAGCAGCCCCTACGAGGGTAGGCTGGGGAATGAGCAGTTCTTC.

The CDR3 spells CASSLTTDTQYF. CDR3 DNA: TGCGCCAGCAGCTTGACTACAGATACGCAGTATTTT. This rearrangement joins TRBV5-1 to TRBJ2-3; D gene uncertain. The CDR3 has 12 residues. Germline CDR1 is SGHRS and CDR2 is YFSETQ. The V end was cut by 1 base, the J end by 3 bases, with 3 bases between.

The chain joins TRBV5-1 to TRBJ2-2; no clear D gene. The CDR3 has 13 residues. V was cut by 2 bases and J by 6 bases, with 8 bases left in between. CDR1 and CDR2 from the germline V gene are SGHRS and YFSETQ. The CDR3 is CASSLQVAGELFF. The CDR3 DNA reads as TGCGCCAGCAGCTTACAAGTTGCCGGGGAGCTGTTTTTT.

The chain uses TRBV7-2 and TRBJ2-7; D gene ambiguous. Germline CDR1 is SGHTA and CDR2 is FQGNSA. The CDR3 extends over 15 amino acids. Trimming removed 2 bases at V and 6 bases at J, with 17 bases between. The CDR3 DNA reads as TGTGCCAGCAGCTTAATGGCCCACTCCACGGGCGAGCAGTACTTC. Protein: CASSLMAHSTGEQYF.

The rearrangement links TRBV27 to TRBJ2-7, with 7 positions matching TRBD2. CDR1 is MNHEY and CDR2 is SMNVEV in the germline V gene (reference sequence). CDR3 length: 14 amino acids. V gave up 3 bases and J gave up 2 bases; unmatched junction bases: 4. CDR3 residues: CASSLVGGAYEQYF. The CDR3 DNA sequence: TGTGCCAGCAGTTTGGTGGGGGGGGCCTACGAGCAGTACTTC.

CDR3: CASSPRDRGREAFF. The CDR3 DNA is TGTGCCAGCAGCCCACGGGACAGGGGGCGAGAAGCTTTCTTT. The J gene is TRBJ1-1, the V gene TRBV5-7; 12 bases fit TRBD1. TRBV5-7 is labeled an ORF, and its function is uncertain. Unmatched junction bases numbered 6, after V lost 4 bases and J lost 8 bases. The CDR3 runs 14 residues.

On this clone itself: This same CDR3 is encoded by further DNA sequences in the sample. This chain joins TRBV27 and TRBJ2-2; TRBD1 might be the D (6 bases). V was shortened by 4 bases and J by 5 bases, with 14 bases between the two germline ends. This CDR3 has 15 amino acids. In germline, CDR1 is MNHEY, CDR2 SMNVEV (reference sequence). CDR3 nucleotides: TGTGCCAGCAGTTCCGGGACATCTGGGACCGGGGAGCTGTTTTTT. It is translated as CASSSGTSGTGELFF.

This chain connects TRBV7-9 to TRBJ1-2, with 11 bases matching TRBD1. Germline loops: CDR1 SEHNR, CDR2 FQNEAQ (reference sequence). The CDR3 runs 14 residues. V trimming: 0 bases; J trimming: 13 bases; junction bases outside the gene matches: 7. The CDR3 DNA reads as TGTGCCAGCAGCTTAGCTGGGACAGGGGGACCAACCACCTTC. Its translation: CASSLAGTGGPTTF.

The rearrangement links TRBV11-2 to TRBJ2-5; D gene uncertain. Germline CDR1 reads SGHAT; CDR2 reads FQNNGV. The CDR3 has 11 amino acids. V lost 4 bases, J lost 5 bases, and 5 bases lay in between. CDR3 DNA sequence: TGTGCCAGCAGCTCCCGCGAGACCCAGTACTTC. It encodes CASSSRETQYF.

V is TRBV5-4 and J is TRBJ2-7, with a weak D call TRBD2 (7 bases). Trimming pared 4 bases from V and 9 bases from J, leaving 23 bases between. The length of the CDR3 is 15 residues. Germline V gene data show CDR1 as SGHNT and CDR2 as YYREEE (reference sequence). CDR3 loop: CASSLGAGEGLWQYF. The CDR3 DNA is TGTGCCAGCAGCCTGGGGGCTGGGGAGGGTCTCTGGCAGTACTTC.

The chain uses TRBV5-6 and TRBJ2-5; 10 bases fit TRBD2. After removal of 4 bases from V and 5 bases from J, the junction contained 8 bases not matched to a gene. Germline loops: CDR1 SGHDT, CDR2 YYEEEE. The CDR3 is made up of 15 amino acids. CDR3 residues: CASSPGLAEWETQYF. The CDR3, as DNA: TGTGCCAGCAGCCCCGGACTAGCGGAATGGGAGACCCAGTACTTC.

The rearrangement joins TRBV2 to TRBJ2-1; 10 bases line up with TRBD2. V trimming: 3 bases; J trimming: 4 bases; junction bases outside the gene matches: 6. Germline V gives CDR1 SNHLY, CDR2 FYNNEI. The CDR3 is 16 residues long. The CDR3 protein is CASSEVVAGGYNEQFF. CDR3 bases: TGTGCCAGCAGTGAGGTAGTAGCGGGAGGTTACAATGAGCAGTTCTTC.

This clone was picked up a small number of times. The chain is built from TRBV5-1 and TRBJ2-5, with D possibly matching TRBD2 (6 bases). Trimming took 3 bases from V and 1 from J, leaving 7 bases between them. This CDR3 is 13 amino acids long. From germline, CDR1 is SGHRS and CDR2 YFSETQ. CDR3 in DNA: TGCGCCAGCAGCTGGGGGGTCCAAGAGACCCAGTACTTC. Translation: CASSWGVQETQYF. The complete variable domain, with remaining parts taken from reference TRBV5-1 and TRBJ2-5, reads KAGVTQTPRYLIKTRGQQVTLSCSPISGHRSVSWYQQTPGQGLQFLFEYFSETQRNKGNFPGRFSGRQFSNSRSEMNVSTLELGDSALYLCASSWGVQETQYFGPGTRLLVL.